These T cell receptor beta chains were read from a single sample in a study of shared clonotypes between healthy human individuals. Sequencing used immunoSEQ multiplex PCR; TCRdb keeps in-frame clones, though not all of them. The top ten clones hold under 0.45% of a sample with 2 million to 2.5 million clones, 80% to 95% of them seen once. What was sequenced was naive CD4+ T cells from PBMCs. The receptors were sampled from a man in his late teens or twenties in good health. Some clones in this sample may be carry-over from other donors' samples. CDR3s include the opening cysteine and the closing phenylalanine or tryptophan. D genes are given only for firm matches. A row's size may be missing; if present it is once, few, many or a size class.

- TRBJ2-1 TRBV6-5 - TGTGCCAGCAGTTACTCGGAGTTAGGGAGCAACAATGAGCAGTTCTTC CASSYSELGSNNEQFF
- TRBJ2-3 TRBV2 - TGTGCCAGCCGTACAGATACGCAGTATTTT CASRTDTQYF
- TRBJ1-2 TRBV9 - TGTGCCAGCAGCCCCCGTGAAGGGAGCTATGGCTACACCTTC CASSPREGSYGYTF
TRBD1 TRBJ1-4 TRBV7-9 - TGTGCCAGCAGCTTGGTTCAGGGGGAGAAACTGTTTTTT CASSLVQGEKLFF
- TRBJ1-2 TRBV9 - TGTGCCAGCAGCAAGACAGTAGAGGGCTACACCTTC CASSKTVEGYTF
- TRBJ1-2 TRBV7-8 - TGTGCCAGCAGCTTAGGTCTGGACAGCGGCTATGGCTACACCTTC CASSLGLDSGYGYTF
- TRBJ2-3 TRBV5-6 - TGTGCCAGCAGCTTGGCCCAGCTAACCACAGATACGCAGTATTTT CASSLAQLTTDTQYF
TRBD1 TRBJ2-7 TRBV5-1 - TGCGCCAGCAGCGGGGACGGACAGGGCAGGTCCTACGAGCAGTACTTC CASSGDGQGRSYEQYF
TRBD2 TRBJ2-2 TRBV4-2 once TGTGCCAGCAGCCTCACCCGAGCGGGAGGGCCGAGTAGTAAGGGTACCGGGGAGCTGTTTTTT CASSLTRAGGPSSKGTGELFF
TRBD1 TRBJ1-3 TRBV7-8 - TGTGCCAGCAGCTTCGGACAGGGAGGAAACACCATATATTTT CASSFGQGGNTIYF
- TRBJ1-1 TRBV28 once TGTGCCAGCAGTTCCCCCGGGGCCAACACTGAAGCTTTCTTT CASSSPGANTEAFF
TRBD1 TRBJ1-1 TRBV7-3 once TGTGCCAGCAGCGTAAATTACAGGGGGTTCACTGAAGCTTTCTTT CASSVNYRGFTEAFF
- TRBJ2-7 TRBV19 - TGTGCCAGTAGTATAGTGGTTCCGCCCTACGAGCAGTACTTC CASSIVVPPYEQYF